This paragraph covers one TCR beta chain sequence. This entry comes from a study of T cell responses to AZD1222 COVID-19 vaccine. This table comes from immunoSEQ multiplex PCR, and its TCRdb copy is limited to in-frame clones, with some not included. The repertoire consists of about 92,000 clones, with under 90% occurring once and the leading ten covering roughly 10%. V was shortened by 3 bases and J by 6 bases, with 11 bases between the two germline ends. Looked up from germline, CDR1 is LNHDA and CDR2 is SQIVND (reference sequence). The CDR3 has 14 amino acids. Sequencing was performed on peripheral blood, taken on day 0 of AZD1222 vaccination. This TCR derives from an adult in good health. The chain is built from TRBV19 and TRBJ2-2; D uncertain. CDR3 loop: CASSIRGLAGELFF. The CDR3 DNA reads TGTGCCAGTAGTATCAGAGGTTTGGCCGGGGAGCTGTTTTTT.